The entry below describes one T cell receptor beta chain. No antigen is known for it. The data are from a study of T cell responses to AZD1222 COVID-19 vaccine. Overall study context: Samples with a second dose at about 4 or about 12 weeks were pooled together. General study points: Donors in the cohort were predominantly white British and more often female, and clonal diversity was possibly underestimated. CD4 TCRs associated with vaccination spanned spike, dominating at 160-218 and 743-854. Only a handful of people who got AZD1222 tested seropositive at baseline.

CDR3 length: 13 residues. The V and J ends lost 1 base and 4 bases respectively, with 7 bases between them. Data came from immunoSEQ multiplex PCR; TCRdb stores just in-frame clones and leaves some out. Among 90,000 to 120,000 clones listed, around 96% were seen once. This clonotype was sampled from an adult in good health. The specimen comprised peripheral blood, sampled on day 0 of AZD1222 vaccination. The chain is built from TRBV12-3 or TRBV12-4 and TRBJ1-1; D unresolved. The CDR3 sequence is CASSLGVATEAFF. DNA for the CDR3: TGTGCCAGCAGTTTAGGGGTGGCCACTGAAGCTTTCTTT.